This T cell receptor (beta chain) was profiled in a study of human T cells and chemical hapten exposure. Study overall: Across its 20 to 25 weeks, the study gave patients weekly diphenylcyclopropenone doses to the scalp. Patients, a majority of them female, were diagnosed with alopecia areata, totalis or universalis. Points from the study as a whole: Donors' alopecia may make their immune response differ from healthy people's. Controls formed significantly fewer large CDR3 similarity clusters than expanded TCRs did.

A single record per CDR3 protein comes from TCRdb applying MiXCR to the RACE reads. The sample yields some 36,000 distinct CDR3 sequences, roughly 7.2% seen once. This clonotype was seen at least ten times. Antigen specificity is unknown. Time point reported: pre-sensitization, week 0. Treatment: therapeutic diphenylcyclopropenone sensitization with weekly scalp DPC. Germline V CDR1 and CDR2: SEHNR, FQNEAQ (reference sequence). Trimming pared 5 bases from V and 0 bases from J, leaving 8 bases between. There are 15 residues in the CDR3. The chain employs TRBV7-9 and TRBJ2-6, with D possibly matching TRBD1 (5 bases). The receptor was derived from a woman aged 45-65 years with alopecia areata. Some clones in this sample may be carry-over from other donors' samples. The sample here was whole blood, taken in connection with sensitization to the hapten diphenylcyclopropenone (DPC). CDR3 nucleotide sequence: TGTGCCAGCAGCCCAGGGAACTCTGGGGCCAACGTCCTGACTTTC. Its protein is CASSPGNSGANVLTF. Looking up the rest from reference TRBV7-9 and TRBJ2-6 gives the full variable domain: DTGVSQNPRHKITKRGQNVTFRCDPISEHNRLYWYRQTLGQGPEFLTYFQNEAQLEKSRLLSDRFSAERPKGSFSTLEIQRTEQGDSAMYLCASSPGNSGANVLTFGAGSRLTVL.